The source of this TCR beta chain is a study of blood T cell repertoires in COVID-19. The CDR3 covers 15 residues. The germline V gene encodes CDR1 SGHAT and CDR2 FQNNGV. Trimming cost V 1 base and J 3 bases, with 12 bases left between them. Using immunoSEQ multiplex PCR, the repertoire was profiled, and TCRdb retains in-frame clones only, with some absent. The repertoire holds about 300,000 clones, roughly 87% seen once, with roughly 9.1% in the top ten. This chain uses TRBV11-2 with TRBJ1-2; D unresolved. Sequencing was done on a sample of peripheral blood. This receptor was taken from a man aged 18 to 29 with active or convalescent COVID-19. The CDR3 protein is CASSLAQQNYYGYTF. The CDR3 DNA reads TGTGCCAGCAGCTTAGCCCAACAGAATTACTATGGCTACACCTTC.